A selection of T cell receptor beta chains follows, all from one sample in a study of patients and donors after allogeneic stem cell transplantation. TCRdb passed the RT-PCR reads through MiXCR, listing each CDR3 protein once. The sample holds more than 850,000 distinct CDR3 sequences, more than 15% seen once. Sequencing was performed on blood, either unsorted or a sorted T cell fraction (not recorded which). These receptors were obtained from a human donor who was either an allogeneic HSCT recipient or a stem cell or donor lymphocyte infusion donor (not recorded which). It is not recorded whose cells these are; they may come from a transplant donor. Both conserved end residues are part of each CDR3. Each record gives: CDR3 protein, CDR3 DNA, D gene, J gene, CDR3 length, clone size, V gene. A D gene is named only where the DNA matches it firmly. The listing skips clone size in some rows; elsewhere it reads once, few, many or a size class.

CSVEKGGRDNEQFF TGCAGCGTTGAAAAGGGCGGGAGGGACAATGAGCAGTTCTTC TRBD2 TRBJ2-1 14 NA TRBV29-1
CSAQGTSAFTGELFF TGCAGTGCGCAGGGGACTAGCGCCTTCACCGGGGAGCTGTTTTTT TRBD2 TRBJ2-2 15 few TRBV20-1
CASAWTLGPLQETQYF TGTGCCAGCGCCTGGACGCTCGGGCCCCTCCAGGAGACCCAGTACTTC NA TRBJ2-5 16 once TRBV3-1
CASSTTVINEQYF TGTGCCAGTAGTACGACAGTTATCAACGAGCAGTACTTC NA TRBJ2-7 13 NA TRBV19
CASSVDPGVGEAFF TGTGCCAGCAGCGTAGACCCAGGGGTAGGTGAAGCTTTCTTT NA TRBJ1-1 14 NA TRBV9
CASSEEWGDTEAFF TGTGCCAGCAGTGAAGAATGGGGGGATACTGAAGCTTTCTTT NA TRBJ1-1 14 few TRBV2
CASSLVTASAREGNEQFF TGTGCCAGCAGCTTAGTCACGGCTAGCGCGAGAGAAGGGAATGAGCAGTTCTTC NA TRBJ2-1 18 NA TRBV7-7
CASSQVEDPGTYEQYF TGCGCCAGCAGCCAAGTTGAGGACCCCGGCACCTACGAGCAGTACTTC NA TRBJ2-7 16 NA TRBV4-1
CASSRSIGQLSGNTIYF TGTGCCAGCAGCCGATCGATAGGGCAGCTCTCTGGAAACACCATATATTTT NA TRBJ1-3 17 NA TRBV3-1
CASSSASGNTIYF TGCGCCAGCAGCTCCGCGTCTGGAAACACCATATATTTT NA TRBJ1-3 13 few TRBV5-1
CASSLESDFSYEQYF TGTGCCAGCAGCTTAGAATCGGACTTCTCCTACGAGCAGTACTTC NA TRBJ2-7 15 NA TRBV11-2
CASSDQTGANYGYTF TGTGCCAGCAGTGACCAGACAGGAGCTAACTATGGCTACACCTTC NA TRBJ1-2 15 NA TRBV6-4
CASSPGQGASYGYTF TGCGCCAGCAGCCCGGGACAGGGGGCCAGCTATGGCTACACCTTC TRBD1 TRBJ1-2 15 few TRBV5-1
CSARPSGGAPGELFF TGCAGTGCTAGACCCAGCGGGGGCGCCCCCGGGGAGCTGTTTTTT TRBD2 TRBJ2-2 15 few TRBV20-1
CSARVTSGSKETQLF TGCAGTGCTAGAGTAACTAGCGGGAGTAAAGAGACCCAGCTCTTC TRBD2 TRBJ2-5 15 few TRBV20-1
CASSLADNSGNTIYF TGCGCCAGCAGCTTGGCCGACAACTCTGGAAACACCATATATTTT NA TRBJ1-3 15 NA TRBV5-1
CASSDSKQGNEQFF TGTGCCAGCAGTGACAGCAAGCAGGGGAATGAGCAGTTCTTC NA TRBJ2-1 14 NA TRBV12-3/TRBV12-4
CASSFRTSLAKNIQYF TGTGCCAGCAGCTTTCGGACTTCCCTAGCCAAAAACATTCAGTACTTC NA TRBJ2-4 16 NA TRBV11-3
CATSRVRRNEQFF TGTGCCACCAGCAGAGTGAGGCGCAATGAGCAGTTCTTC NA TRBJ2-1 13 few TRBV15
CSARVAGAIEQFF TGCAGTGCTAGGGTAGCGGGAGCTATTGAGCAGTTCTTC TRBD2 TRBJ2-1 13 few TRBV20-1